Reported below is one TCR beta chain. Its antigen is still unknown. This sample was included in a study of T cell responses to AZD1222 COVID-19 vaccine. General study results and limits: Reportedly, close to half of spike-specific TCRs are directed against unmutated variant regions. Spike-wide vaccine-associated CD4 TCRs dominated at 160-218 and 743-854. None of the repertoires were sampled until the peak T cell response had passed. White British donors predominated, females outnumbered males, and clonal diversity was possibly underestimated.

Assay used: immunoSEQ multiplex PCR; TCRdb lists only in-frame clones, some missing. The sample shows about 150,000 clones, about 88% of them seen only once. Germline CDR1 reads SGHKS; CDR2 reads YYEKEE (reference sequence). This CDR3 region has 13 residues. Trimming cost V 3 bases and J 4 bases, with 10 bases left between them. This TCR came from an adult in good health. Sequences were derived from peripheral blood, sampled on day 0 of AZD1222 vaccination. V usage is TRBV5-5 and J usage is TRBJ1-1; D is unclear. This CDR3 is CASSWEGFTEAFF. The CDR3, as DNA: TGTGCCAGCAGCTGGGAGGGTTTCACTGAAGCTTTCTTT. Together with reference TRBV5-5 and TRBJ1-1, the CDR3 gives the full variable domain: DAGVTQSPTHLIKTRGQQVTLRCSPISGHKSVSWYQQVLGQGPQFIFQYYEKEERGRGNFPDRFSARQFPNYSSELNVNALLLGDSALYLCASSWEGFTEAFFGQGTRLTVV.